This T cell receptor (beta chain) appears in the sequencing data of a study of cytomegalovirus exposure and HLA in healthy donors. General study findings and limits: In a later analysis, V- and J-gene trimming of beta chains associated with a DCLRE1C missense variant, replicated independently. Through in vitro validation, a few CMV-associated chains were shown to be specific for CMV antigens.

This clone is a singleton in its sample. Its target is not known. PCR primers comprised 60 Vbeta and 13 Jbeta primers. The assay was immunoSEQ multiplex PCR, and TCRdb's table has in-frame clones only and misses some. This sample has under 200,000 clones; roughly four fifths occur once, and the top ten carry 1.5% to 2%. V trimming: 3 bases; J trimming: 1 base; junction bases outside the gene matches: 6. There are 17 residues in the CDR3. Germline V gene lookup returns CDR1 SEHNR and CDR2 FQNEAQ (reference sequence). Specimen: PBMCs. This receptor was identified in a woman aged 18 to 35 in good health and CMV-seronegative. V gene TRBV7-9 combines with J gene TRBJ2-6; 7 nucleotides match TRBD1. DNA of the CDR3: TGTGCCAGCAGCTTGACGAGGGACAGTTCTGGGGCCAACGTCCTGACTTTC. Translating gives CASSLTRDSSGANVLTF.